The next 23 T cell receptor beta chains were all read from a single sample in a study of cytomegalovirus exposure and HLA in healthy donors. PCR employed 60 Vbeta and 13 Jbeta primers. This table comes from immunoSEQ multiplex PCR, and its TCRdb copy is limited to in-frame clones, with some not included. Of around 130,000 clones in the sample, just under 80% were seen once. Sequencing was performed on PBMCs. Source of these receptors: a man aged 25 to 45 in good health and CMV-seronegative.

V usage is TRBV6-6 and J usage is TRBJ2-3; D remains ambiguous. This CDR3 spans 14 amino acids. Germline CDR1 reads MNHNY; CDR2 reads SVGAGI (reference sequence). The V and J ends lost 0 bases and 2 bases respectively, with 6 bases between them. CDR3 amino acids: CASSYSTVTDTQYF. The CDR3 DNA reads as TGTGCCAGCAGTTACTCGACTGTCACAGATACGCAGTATTTT.

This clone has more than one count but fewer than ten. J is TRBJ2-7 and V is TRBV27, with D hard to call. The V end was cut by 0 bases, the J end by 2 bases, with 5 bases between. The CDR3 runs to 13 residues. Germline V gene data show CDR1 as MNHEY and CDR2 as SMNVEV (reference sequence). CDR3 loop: CASSLSLAYEQYF. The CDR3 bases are TGTGCCAGCAGTTTATCGCTAGCCTACGAGCAGTACTTC.

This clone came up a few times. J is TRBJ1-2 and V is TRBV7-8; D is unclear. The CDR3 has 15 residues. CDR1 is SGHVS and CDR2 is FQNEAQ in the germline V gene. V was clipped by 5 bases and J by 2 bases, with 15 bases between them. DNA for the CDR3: TGTGCCAGCAGCCCACGACTGACTCTAAACTATGGCTACACCTTC. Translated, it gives CASSPRLTLNYGYTF.

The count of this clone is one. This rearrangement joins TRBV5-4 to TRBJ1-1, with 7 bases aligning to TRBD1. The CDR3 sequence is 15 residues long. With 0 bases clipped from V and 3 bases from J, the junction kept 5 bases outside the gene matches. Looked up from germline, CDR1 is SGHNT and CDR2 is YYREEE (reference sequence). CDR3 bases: TGTGCCAGCAGCTTGGGGTTCCAGGGGGACACTGAAGCTTTCTTT. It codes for CASSLGFQGDTEAFF.

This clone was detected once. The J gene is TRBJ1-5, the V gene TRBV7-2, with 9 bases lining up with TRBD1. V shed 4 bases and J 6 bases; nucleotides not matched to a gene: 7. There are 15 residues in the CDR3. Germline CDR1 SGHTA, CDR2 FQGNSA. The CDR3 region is CASSSSTGGSQPQHF. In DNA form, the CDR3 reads TGTGCCAGCAGCTCCTCAACAGGGGGCAGTCAGCCCCAGCATTTT.

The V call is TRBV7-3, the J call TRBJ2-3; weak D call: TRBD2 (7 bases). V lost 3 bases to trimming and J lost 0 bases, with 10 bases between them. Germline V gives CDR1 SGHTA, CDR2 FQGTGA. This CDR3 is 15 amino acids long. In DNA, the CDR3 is TGTGCCAGCAGCTTGGGGGGGCTTAGCACAGATACGCAGTATTTT. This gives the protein CASSLGGLSTDTQYF.

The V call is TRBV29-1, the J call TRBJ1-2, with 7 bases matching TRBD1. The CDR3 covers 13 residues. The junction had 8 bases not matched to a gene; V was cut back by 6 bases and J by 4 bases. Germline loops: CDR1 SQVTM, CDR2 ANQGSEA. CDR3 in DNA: TGCAGCGTGGCAACAGGGGACGGCTATGGCTACACCTTC. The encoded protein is CSVATGDGYGYTF.

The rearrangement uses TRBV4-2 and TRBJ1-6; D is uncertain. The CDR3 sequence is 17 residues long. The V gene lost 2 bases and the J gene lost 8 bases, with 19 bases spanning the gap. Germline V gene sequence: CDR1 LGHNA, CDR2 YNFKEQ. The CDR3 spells CASSQLYYRSADSPLHF. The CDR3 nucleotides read TGTGCCAGCAGCCAACTATACTATAGGTCGGCGGATTCACCCCTCCACTTT.

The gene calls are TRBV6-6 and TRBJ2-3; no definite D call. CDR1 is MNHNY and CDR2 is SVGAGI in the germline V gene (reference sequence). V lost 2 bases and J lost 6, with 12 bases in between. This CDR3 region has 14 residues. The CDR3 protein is CASSYEVVSDTQYF. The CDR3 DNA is TGTGCCAGCAGTTACGAGGTGGTGAGCGATACGCAGTATTTT.

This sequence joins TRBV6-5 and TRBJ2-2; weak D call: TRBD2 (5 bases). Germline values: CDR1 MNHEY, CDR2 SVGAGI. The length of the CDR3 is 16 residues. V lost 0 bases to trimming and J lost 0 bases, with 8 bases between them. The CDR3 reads CASSYSWTPNTGELFF. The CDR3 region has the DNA TGTGCCAGCAGTTACTCGTGGACTCCGAACACCGGGGAGCTGTTTTTT.

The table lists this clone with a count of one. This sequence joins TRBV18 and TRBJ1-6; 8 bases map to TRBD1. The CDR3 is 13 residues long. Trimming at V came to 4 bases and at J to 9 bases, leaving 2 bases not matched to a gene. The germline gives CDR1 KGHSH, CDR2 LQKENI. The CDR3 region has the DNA TGTGCCAGCTCACAGGACAGGGTTTCACCCCTCCACTTT. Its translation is CASSQDRVSPLHF.

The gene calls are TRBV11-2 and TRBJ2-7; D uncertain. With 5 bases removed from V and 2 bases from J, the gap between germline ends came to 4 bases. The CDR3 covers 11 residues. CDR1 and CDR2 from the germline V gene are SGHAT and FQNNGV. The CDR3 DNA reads TGTGCCAGCAGCCTAACCTACGAGCAGTACTTC. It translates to CASSLTYEQYF. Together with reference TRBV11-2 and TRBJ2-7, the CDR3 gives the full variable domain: EAGVAQSPRYKIIEKRQSVAFWCNPISGHATLYWYQQILGQGPKLLIQFQNNGVVDDSQLPKDRFSAERLKGVDSTLKIQPAKLEDSAVYLCASSLTYEQYFGPGTRLTVT.

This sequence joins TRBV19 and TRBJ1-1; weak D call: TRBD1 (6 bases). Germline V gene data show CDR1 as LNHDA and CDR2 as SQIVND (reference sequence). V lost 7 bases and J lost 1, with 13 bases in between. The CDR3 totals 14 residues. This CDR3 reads CASKIQGRNTEAFF. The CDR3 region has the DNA TGTGCCAGTAAAATACAGGGCAGGAACACTGAAGCTTTCTTT.

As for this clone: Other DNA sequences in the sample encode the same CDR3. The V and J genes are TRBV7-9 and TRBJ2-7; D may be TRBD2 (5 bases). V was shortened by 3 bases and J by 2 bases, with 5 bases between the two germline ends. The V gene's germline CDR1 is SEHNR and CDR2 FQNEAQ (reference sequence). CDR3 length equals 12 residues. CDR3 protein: CASSLGAYEQYF. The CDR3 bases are TGTGCCAGCAGCTTGGGAGCCTACGAGCAGTACTTC.

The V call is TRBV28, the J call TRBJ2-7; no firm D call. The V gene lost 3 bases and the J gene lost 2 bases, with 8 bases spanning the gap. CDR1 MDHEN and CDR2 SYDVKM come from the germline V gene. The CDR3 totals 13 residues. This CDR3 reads CASSFSRAYEQYF. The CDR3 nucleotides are TGTGCCAGCAGTTTCTCCCGGGCCTACGAGCAGTACTTC.

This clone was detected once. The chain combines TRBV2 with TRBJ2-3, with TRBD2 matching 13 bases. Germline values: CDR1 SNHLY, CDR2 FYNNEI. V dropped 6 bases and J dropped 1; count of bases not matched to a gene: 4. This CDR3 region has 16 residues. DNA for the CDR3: TGTGCCAGCAGATTCGGACTAGCGGGGGGCACAGATACGCAGTATTTT. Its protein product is CASRFGLAGGTDTQYF.

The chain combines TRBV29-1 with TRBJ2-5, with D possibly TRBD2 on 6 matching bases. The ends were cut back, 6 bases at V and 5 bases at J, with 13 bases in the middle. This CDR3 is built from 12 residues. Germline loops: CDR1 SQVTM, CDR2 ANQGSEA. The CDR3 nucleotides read TGCAGCGTCCTCGGGGGTTGGGAGACCCAGTACTTC. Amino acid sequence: CSVLGGWETQYF.

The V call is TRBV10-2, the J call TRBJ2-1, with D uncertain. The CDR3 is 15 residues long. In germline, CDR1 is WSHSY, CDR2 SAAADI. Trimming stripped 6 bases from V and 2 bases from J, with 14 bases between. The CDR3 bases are TGCGCCAGCAGGACCCCGGGTCAAGCCTACAATGAGCAGTTCTTC. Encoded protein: CASRTPGQAYNEQFF.

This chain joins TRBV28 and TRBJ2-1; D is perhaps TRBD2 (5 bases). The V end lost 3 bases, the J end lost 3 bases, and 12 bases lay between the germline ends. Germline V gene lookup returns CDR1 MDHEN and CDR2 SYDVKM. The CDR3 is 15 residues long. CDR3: CASSFGDGGYNEQFF. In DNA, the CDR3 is TGTGCCAGCAGTTTTGGCGACGGAGGCTACAATGAGCAGTTCTTC.

CDR3 sequence (DNA): TGTGCCAGCAGTGAAAGAGGGTACGGCTACACCTTC. Residues: CASSERGYGYTF. The V call is TRBV6-1, the J call TRBJ1-2; no clear D gene. Germline CDR1 and CDR2: MNHNS and SASEGT. The germline V and J ends were trimmed by 2 bases and 8 bases, with 9 bases remaining between them. This CDR3 comprises 12 residues.

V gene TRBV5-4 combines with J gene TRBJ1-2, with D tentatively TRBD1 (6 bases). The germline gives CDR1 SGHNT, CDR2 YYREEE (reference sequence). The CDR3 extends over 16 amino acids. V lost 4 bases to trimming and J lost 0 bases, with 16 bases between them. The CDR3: CASSESVDRANYGYTF. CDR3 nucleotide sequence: TGTGCCAGCAGCGAGAGTGTGGACAGAGCTAACTATGGCTACACCTTC.

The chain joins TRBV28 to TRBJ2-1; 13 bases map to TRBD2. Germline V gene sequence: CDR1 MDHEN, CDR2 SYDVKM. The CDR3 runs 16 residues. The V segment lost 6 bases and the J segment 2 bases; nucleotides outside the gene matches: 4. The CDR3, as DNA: TGTGCCAGCAGGAGTACTAGCGGGAGGGCCTACAATGAGCAGTTCTTC. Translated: CASRSTSGRAYNEQFF.

In DNA form, the CDR3 reads TGTGCCAGCCGACTAAGAGATACGCAGTATTTT. This encodes CASRLRDTQYF. The chain uses TRBV28 and TRBJ2-3; tentative D call: TRBD2 (5 bases). The CDR3 has 11 residues. V was shortened by 8 bases and J by 5 bases, with 8 bases between the two germline ends. Germline CDR1 MDHEN, CDR2 SYDVKM.